This T cell receptor beta chain is drawn from a study of multiple sclerosis patients with progressive multifocal leukoencephalopathy. Stated time point: time of PML onset. Between roughly 15 and 60 months of natalizumab therapy passed before PML developed in these natalizumab-treated patients. Study-wide results and limits: The findings' link to JC virus versus immunocompromise remained uncertain.

Only in-frame clones appear in the TCRdb table, and some are missing; sequencing was by immunoSEQ multiplex PCR. The sample carries 25,000 to 35,000 clones, more than 85% recorded once. CDR3 length equals 15 residues. V lost 4 bases, J lost 2 bases, and 18 bases lay in between. From germline, CDR1 is SQVTM and CDR2 ANQGSEA. As concerns this clone: What it binds is not known.

Sequenced here: PBMCs, sampled from a patient treated with natalizumab. The rearrangement uses TRBV29-1 and TRBJ2-7, with D perhaps TRBD1 (5 bases). The sequence was obtained from a human donor with progressive multifocal leukoencephalopathy. In nucleotides, the CDR3 is TGCAGCGTTGTGGACATAGGGGTTCCCACCTACGAGCAGTACTTC. It encodes CSVVDIGVPTYEQYF.